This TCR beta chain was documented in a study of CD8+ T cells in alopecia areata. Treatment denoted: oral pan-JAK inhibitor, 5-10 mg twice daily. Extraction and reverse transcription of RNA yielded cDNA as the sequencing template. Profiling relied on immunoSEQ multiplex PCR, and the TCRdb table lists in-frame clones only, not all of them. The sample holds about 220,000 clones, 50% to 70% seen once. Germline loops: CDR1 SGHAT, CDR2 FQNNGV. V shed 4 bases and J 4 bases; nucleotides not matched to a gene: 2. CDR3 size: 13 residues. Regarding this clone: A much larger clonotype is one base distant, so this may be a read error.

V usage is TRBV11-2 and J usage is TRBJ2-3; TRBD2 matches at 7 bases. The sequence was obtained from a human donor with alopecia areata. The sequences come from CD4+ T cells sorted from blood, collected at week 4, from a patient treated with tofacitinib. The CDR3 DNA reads TGTGCCAGCAGCTCGACTAGCTCAGATACGCAGTATTTT. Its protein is CASSSTSSDTQYF.